The T cell receptor (beta chain) described here comes from a study of shared clonotypes between healthy human individuals. Within Nashville, Tennessee resided all donors, each a Caucasian adult. The study separated CD4+ cells into CD45RA+ naive and CD45RA-negative memory subsets. TCRdb's table, derived via immunoSEQ multiplex PCR, lists solely in-frame clones and lacks some. The table has roughly 1 million clones, 65% to 75% seen once. The germline V gene has CDR1 KGHSH and CDR2 LQKENI. The junction had 5 bases not matched to a gene; V was cut back by 5 bases and J by 4 bases. The CDR3 contains 13 residues. A word on this clone: Its target is not known.

Whole-study results and caveats: Only blood was sampled, and tissue TCR repertoires likely differ from blood ones. Non-shared clonotypes showed lower generation probabilities than clonotypes common to all four donors.

This sequence originates from a young man in good health. J is TRBJ2-7 and V is TRBV18, with 7 bases aligning to TRBD2. The sample taken for sequencing was memory CD4+ T cells sorted from blood. The subset here: CD45RA-negative fraction. CDR3 amino acids: CASSKSGGYEQYF. CDR3 nucleotide sequence: TGTGCCAGCTCAAAATCCGGGGGGTACGAGCAGTACTTC.